The clone carrying this T cell receptor (beta chain) has ten or more counts. TCRbeta library preparation incorporated unique molecular identifiers. TCRdb called the PCR reads again in MiXCR, with one record for every CDR3 protein. The table lists roughly 500,000 distinct CDR3 sequences, about 17% of them singletons. These data are taken from a study of T-cell reconstitution after alpha-beta-depleted transplantation in children. Germline-derived CDR1 and CDR2 are MRHNA and SNTAGT. The CDR3 has 13 amino acids. Trimming left V 2 bases short and J 1 base short, with 4 bases between. The chain combines TRBV6-4 with TRBJ2-3; D uncertain. This TCR came from a human donor who donated a stem cell graft to a child with acute lymphoblastic leukemia. The specimen comprised PBMCs from the stem cell graft donor, sampled from the stem cell graft. CDR3 sequence: CASSDRGTDTQYF. The CDR3 DNA is TGTGCCAGCAGTGACAGGGGCACAGATACGCAGTATTTT.